These 20 T cell receptor beta chains were all obtained from the same sample, sequenced in a study of T cell changes during pregnancy in multiple sclerosis. Assay used: immunoSEQ multiplex PCR; TCRdb lists only in-frame clones, some missing. Among around 130,000 clones, about 93% were seen once, and the ten largest hold approximately 5.8%. The sequenced sample was peripheral blood, obtained before pregnancy. The receptor set was obtained from a female donor with multiple sclerosis, enrolled in a pregnancy study.

The chain is built from TRBV9 and TRBJ1-1; D may be TRBD1 (5 bases). Trimming stripped 2 bases from V and 2 bases from J, with 7 bases between. Germline CDR1 and CDR2: SGDLS and YYNGEE. CDR3 size: 13 residues. CDR3 amino acids: CASSVQGNTEAFF. The CDR3 coding sequence is TGTGCCAGCAGCGTTCAGGGAAACACTGAAGCTTTCTTT.

This clone was counted a single time. V gene TRBV19 combines with J gene TRBJ2-7; perhaps TRBD1 as D (5 bases). Trimming pared 5 bases from V and 1 base from J, leaving 12 bases between. Germline assignment: CDR1 LNHDA and CDR2 SQIVND (reference sequence). The length of the CDR3 is 14 residues. CDR3 region: CASSPRRGSYEQYF. The DNA of the CDR3 is TGTGCCAGTAGTCCACGTAGGGGATCCTACGAGCAGTACTTC.

The chain employs TRBV2 and TRBJ2-7; TRBD2 matches 12 bases. The V segment lost 4 bases and the J segment 4 bases; nucleotides outside the gene matches: 17. The CDR3 is 19 amino acids. The germline V gene has CDR1 SNHLY and CDR2 FYNNEI. The CDR3 DNA reads TGTGCCAGCAGTGGGTCCAGACTAGCGGGAGTGAACGCGGGGTACGAGCAGTACTTC. This sequence encodes CASSGSRLAGVNAGYEQYF.

The genes are TRBV7-9 and TRBJ2-5; 16 bases fit TRBD2. Germline V gene data show CDR1 as SEHNR and CDR2 as FQNEAQ (reference sequence). Unmatched junction bases numbered 13, after V lost 5 bases and J lost 7 bases. CDR3 length: 18 amino acids. The CDR3 reads CASSAGTSGGAGSATQYF. CDR3 bases: TGTGCCAGCAGCGCCGGGACTAGCGGGGGGGCCGGGAGTGCGACCCAGTACTTC. Full variable domain (remainder filled in from reference TRBV7-9 and TRBJ2-5): DTGVSQNPRHKITKRGQNVTFRCDPISEHNRLYWYRQTLGQGPEFLTYFQNEAQLEKSRLLSDRFSAERPKGSFSTLEIQRTEQGDSAMYLCASSAGTSGGAGSATQYFGPGTRLLVL.

The chain uses TRBV11-2 and TRBJ1-6, with 7 nucleotides matching TRBD1. The CDR3 is made up of 14 amino acids. CDR1 SGHAT and CDR2 FQNNGV come from the germline V gene. Trimming removed 8 bases from V and 6 bases from J; junction bases left unmatched: 7. CDR3 sequence (DNA): TGTGCCAGCGAAAAGGGACAGCTTAATTCACCCCTCCACTTT. Its translation is CASEKGQLNSPLHF.

This chain uses TRBV5-1 with TRBJ1-6; D possibly corresponds to TRBD1 (6 bases). This CDR3 spans 14 amino acids. Germline V gene lookup returns CDR1 SGHRS and CDR2 YFSETQ. V gave up 0 bases and J gave up 5 bases, with 6 bases separating them. This CDR3 reads CASSLGQDNSPLHF. The DNA of the CDR3 is TGCGCCAGCAGCTTGGGACAGGATAATTCACCCCTCCACTTT. The full variable domain, its missing parts supplied by reference TRBV5-1 and TRBJ1-6, is KAGVTQTPRYLIKTRGQQVTLSCSPISGHRSVSWYQQTPGQGLQFLFEYFSETQRNKGNFPGRFSGRQFSNSRSEMNVSTLELGDSALYLCASSLGQDNSPLHFGNGTRLTVT.

This rearrangement joins TRBV6-5 to TRBJ1-1, with no clear D. The germline V and J ends were trimmed by 2 bases and 1 base, with 8 bases remaining between them. The CDR3 is 14 amino acids. In germline, CDR1 is MNHEY, CDR2 SVGAGI. The CDR3 coding sequence is TGTGCCAGCAGTTACCACTCGGGGAACACTGAAGCTTTCTTT. Protein sequence: CASSYHSGNTEAFF.

V is TRBV11-1 and J is TRBJ2-7, with TRBD1 matching 11 bases. Germline V lookup: CDR1 SGHAT, CDR2 FQDESV (reference sequence). V lost 6 bases and J lost 4; bases outside the gene matches: 2. CDR3 length: 13 amino acids. CDR3 bases: TGTGCCAGCAGGGGGACAGGGGGGTACGAGCAGTACTTC. The encoded protein is CASRGTGGYEQYF. Drawing the rest from reference TRBV11-1 and TRBJ2-7, the complete variable domain is EAEVAQSPRYKITEKSQAVAFWCDPISGHATLYWYRQILGQGPELLVQFQDESVVDDSQLPKDRFSAERLKGVDSTLKIQPAELGDSAMYLCASRGTGGYEQYFGPGTRLTVT.

The chain links TRBV28 to TRBJ1-1; D is unresolved. Germline V gene lookup returns CDR1 MDHEN and CDR2 SYDVKM. Trimming cost V 3 bases and J 7 bases, with 9 bases left between them. The CDR3 is 12 amino acids. The DNA for the CDR3 is TGTGCCAGCAGTTTTTTCCCCTATGAAGCTTTCTTT. Its translation is CASSFFPYEAFF. The variable domain in full, completed from reference TRBV28 and TRBJ1-1, reads DVKVTQSSRYLVKRTGEKVFLECVQDMDHENMFWYRQDPGLGLRLIYFSYDVKMKEKGDIPEGYSVSREKKERFSLILESASTNQTSMYLCASSFFPYEAFFGQGTRLTVV.

The genes are TRBV7-9 and TRBJ2-7, with 7 bases identical to TRBD1. The CDR3 runs to 12 residues. Trimming at V came to 5 bases and at J to 5 bases, leaving 3 bases not matched to a gene. CDR1 and CDR2 (germline): SEHNR, FQNEAQ (reference sequence). The CDR3 here is CASSVRGNEQYF. Written as DNA, the CDR3 is TGTGCCAGCAGCGTCAGGGGGAACGAGCAGTACTTC.

The rearrangement links TRBV29-1 to TRBJ1-2; D gene unclear. This CDR3 comprises 13 residues. Trimming cost V 5 bases and J 4 bases, with 14 bases left between them. CDR1 and CDR2 (germline): SQVTM, ANQGSEA. This CDR3 is CSVREAAGYGYTF. As DNA, the CDR3 is TGCAGCGTTCGGGAAGCGGCGGGCTATGGCTACACCTTC.

The chain carries TRBV5-6 and TRBJ2-7, with unresolved D. With 3 bases removed from V and 3 bases from J, the gap between germline ends came to 10 bases. Per germline, CDR1 SGHDT and CDR2 YYEEEE. The CDR3 loop spans 13 amino acids. In DNA, the CDR3 is TGTGCCAGCAGCTCTGACATCAACTACGAGCAGTACTTC. It yields the protein CASSSDINYEQYF.

Turning to this clone: This sample also contains other DNA sequences that code for the same CDR3. The chain joins TRBV28 to TRBJ1-5; TRBD1 matches 8 bases. This CDR3 spans 15 amino acids. Germline CDR1 reads MDHEN; CDR2 reads SYDVKM. With 4 bases clipped from V and 5 bases from J, the junction kept 7 bases outside the gene matches. This CDR3 reads CASSSGQGRDQPQHF. DNA of the CDR3: TGTGCCAGCAGTTCTGGACAGGGTCGGGATCAGCCCCAGCATTTT.

V and J are TRBV5-8 and TRBJ1-5; D not resolved. The germline V gene encodes CDR1 SGHTS and CDR2 YDEGEE. The CDR3 totals 15 residues. Deletions cut 0 bases from V and 4 bases from J, with 11 bases between. The CDR3 nucleotides read TGTGCCAGCAGCTTGGGCGGGTTTGGGAATCAGCCCCAGCATTTT. The encoded protein is CASSLGGFGNQPQHF.

This clone was picked up a small number of times. The chain carries TRBV7-6 and TRBJ2-7, with 9 positions matching TRBD1. Looked up from germline, CDR1 is SGHVS and CDR2 is FNYEAQ. The CDR3 sequence is 18 residues long. The trim removed 2 bases at V and 7 bases at J, leaving 18 bases unmatched. CDR3 amino acids: CASSLTPGTGTAWGEQYF. DNA of the CDR3: TGTGCCAGCAGCTTAACGCCCGGGACAGGGACCGCCTGGGGTGAGCAGTACTTC.

The table lists this clone with a count of one. CDR3 sequence: CASSVGEGLATDTQYF. CDR3 sequence (DNA): TGTGCCAGCAGCGTAGGGGAGGGGCTAGCAACAGATACGCAGTATTTT. This chain joins TRBV9 and TRBJ2-3; 7 bases match TRBD2. CDR3 length: 16 residues. V trimming: 0 bases; J trimming: 3 bases; junction bases outside the gene matches: 7. Germline CDR1 and CDR2: SGDLS and YYNGEE.

V usage is TRBV4-1 and J usage is TRBJ1-5, with D perhaps matching TRBD1 (5 bases). The germline V gene has CDR1 MGHRA and CDR2 YSYEKL. The CDR3 is 16 amino acids. Trimming stripped 3 bases from V and 1 base from J, with 13 bases between. The CDR3 spells CASSQMGEGSNQPQHF. As DNA, the CDR3 is TGCGCCAGCAGCCAGATGGGGGAGGGAAGCAATCAGCCCCAGCATTTT.

In DNA form, the CDR3 reads TGTGCCTGGACTAAGCGGGGCCAGGATGGCTACACCTTC. This gives the protein CAWTKRGQDGYTF. The chain couples TRBV30 to TRBJ1-2; D is perhaps TRBD1 (5 bases). CDR1 and CDR2 from the germline V gene are GTSNPN and SVGIG (reference sequence). The germline V and J ends were trimmed by 4 bases and 6 bases, with 15 bases remaining between them. The CDR3 totals 13 residues.

The V gene is TRBV18, the J gene TRBJ2-1; tentatively, D is TRBD2 (6 bases). There are 15 residues in the CDR3. V was clipped by 0 bases and J by 0 bases, with 6 bases between them. CDR1 and CDR2 from the germline V gene are KGHSH and LQKENI. The CDR3 sequence: CASSPPRGSYNEQFF. In DNA, the CDR3 is TGTGCCAGCTCACCACCGCGGGGCTCCTACAATGAGCAGTTCTTC.

This clone was observed once. As DNA, the CDR3 is TGTGCCAGCAGCCCCCGCCGGACTAGCGGTGAGCAGTTCTTC. Its protein product is CASSPRRTSGEQFF. The chain joins TRBV7-3 to TRBJ2-1; 10 nucleotides agree with TRBD2. J was trimmed by 9 bases and V by 5 bases; bases with no gene match: 7. CDR1 SGHTA and CDR2 FQGTGA come from the germline V gene. The CDR3 sequence is 14 residues long.